This T cell receptor (beta chain) was retrieved from a study of blood T cell repertoires in COVID-19. Study-level information: COVID-19 samples from acute and convalescent phases originated in the United States, Italy and Spain. Sources were T cells, B-cell-depleted T cells, or PBMCs; the material itself was cDNA or gDNA.

As processed by the authors: Reference gene primer amplification gave estimated nucleated cell counts. Method: immunoSEQ multiplex PCR; TCRdb's copy keeps in-frame clones and lacks some. That table is the source of V, J and clone size, and D and trimming were worked out from the DNA. The table has approximately 98,000 clones, around 76% seen once. The germline V gene has CDR1 GTSNPN and CDR2 SVGIG (reference sequence). V was cut by 4 bases and J by 8 bases, with 11 bases left in between. The CDR3 extends over 12 amino acids. The specimen sequenced was peripheral blood. The receptor was isolated from an elderly man with acute or convalescent COVID-19. This chain links TRBV30 with TRBJ1-4; possible D gene TRBD1, 6 bases. The CDR3 sequence is CAWNREGEKLFF. For the CDR3, the DNA is TGTGCCTGGAACAGGGAGGGCGAAAAACTGTTTTTT.